The TCR beta chain under discussion was sequenced for a study of graft-versus-host responses after intestinal transplantation. Overall study findings and caveats: GvH clones occurred in recipient marrow; some first appeared in ileum or blood.

In regard to this clone: Antigen: not known.

Germline V lookup: CDR1 SGHRS, CDR2 YFSETQ. This CDR3 is 12 amino acids long. The V gene lost 5 bases and the J gene lost 3 bases, with 5 bases spanning the gap. Produced via immunoSEQ multiplex PCR; TCRdb's table is partial and in-frame only. The table lists around 30,000 clones, around nine tenths of them singletons. This chain joins TRBV5-1 and TRBJ2-2; D not certain. The sample was PBMCs, taken about 450 days after intestinal transplantation. The origin of this receptor is a human patient who received an intestinal transplant, so some T cells may come from the graft donor. CDR3 sequence reads: CASRHDTGELFF. In nucleotides, the CDR3 is TGCGCCAGCAGACATGACACCGGGGAGCTGTTTTTT.